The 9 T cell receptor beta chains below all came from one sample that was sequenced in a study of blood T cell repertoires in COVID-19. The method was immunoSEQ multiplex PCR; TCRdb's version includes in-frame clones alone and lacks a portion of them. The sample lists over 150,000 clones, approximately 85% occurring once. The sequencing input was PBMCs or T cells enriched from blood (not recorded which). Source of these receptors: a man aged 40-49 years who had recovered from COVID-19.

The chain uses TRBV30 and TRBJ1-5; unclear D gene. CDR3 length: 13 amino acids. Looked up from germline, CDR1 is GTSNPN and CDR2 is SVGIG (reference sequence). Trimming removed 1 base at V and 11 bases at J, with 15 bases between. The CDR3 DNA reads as TGTGCCTGGAGTGAGACTTGGCTTGTGACCCAGCATTTT. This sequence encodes CAWSETWLVTQHF. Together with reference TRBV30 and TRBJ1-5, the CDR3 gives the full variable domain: SQTIHQWPATLVQPVGSPLSLECTVEGTSNPNLYWYRQAAGRGLQLLFYSVGIGQISSEVPQNLSASRPQDRQFILSSKKLLLSDSGFYLCAWSETWLVTQHFGDGTRLSIL.

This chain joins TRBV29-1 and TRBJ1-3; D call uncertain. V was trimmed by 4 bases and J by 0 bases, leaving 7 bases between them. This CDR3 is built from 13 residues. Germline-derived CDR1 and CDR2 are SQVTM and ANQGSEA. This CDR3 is CSVGSSSGNTIYF. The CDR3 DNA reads TGCAGCGTTGGGTCGAGCTCTGGAAACACCATATATTTT.

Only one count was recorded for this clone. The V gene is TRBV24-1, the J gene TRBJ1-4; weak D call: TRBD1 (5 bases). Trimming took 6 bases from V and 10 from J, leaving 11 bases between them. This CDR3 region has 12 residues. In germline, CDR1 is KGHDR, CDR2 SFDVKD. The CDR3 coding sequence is TGTGCCACCAGTTCCCTGGGGGGAAAACTGTTTTTT. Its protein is CATSSLGGKLFF.

The CDR3 is CATSEGLNTEAFF. The CDR3 DNA is TGTGCCACCAGTGAGGGCTTGAACACTGAAGCTTTCTTT. V usage is TRBV24-1 and J usage is TRBJ1-1; D ambiguous. Germline assignment: CDR1 KGHDR and CDR2 SFDVKD. The CDR3 length is 13 residues. Trimming left V 4 bases short and J 0 bases short, with 5 bases between.

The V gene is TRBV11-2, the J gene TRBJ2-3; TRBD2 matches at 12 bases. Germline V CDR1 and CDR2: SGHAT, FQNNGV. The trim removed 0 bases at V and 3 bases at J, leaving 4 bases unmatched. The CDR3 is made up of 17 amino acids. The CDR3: CASSLDPSGGGTDTQYF. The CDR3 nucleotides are TGTGCCAGCAGCTTAGATCCTAGCGGGGGGGGAACAGATACGCAGTATTTT.

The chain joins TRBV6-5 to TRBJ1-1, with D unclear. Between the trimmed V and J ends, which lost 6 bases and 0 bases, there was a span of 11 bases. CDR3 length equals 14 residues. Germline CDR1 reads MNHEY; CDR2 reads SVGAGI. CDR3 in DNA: TGTGCCAGCAGATGGCCGGGGATGAACACTGAAGCTTTCTTT. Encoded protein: CASRWPGMNTEAFF.

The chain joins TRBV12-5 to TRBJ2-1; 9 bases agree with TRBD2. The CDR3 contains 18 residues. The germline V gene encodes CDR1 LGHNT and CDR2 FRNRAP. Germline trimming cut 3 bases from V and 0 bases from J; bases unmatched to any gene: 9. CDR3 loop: CASGLPTLAGLSYNEQFF. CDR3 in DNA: TGTGCTAGTGGTTTACCTACACTAGCGGGTCTCTCCTACAATGAGCAGTTCTTC. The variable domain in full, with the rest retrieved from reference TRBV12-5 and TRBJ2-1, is DARVTQTPRHKVTEMGQEVTMRCQPILGHNTVFWYRQTMMQGLELLAYFRNRAPLDDSGMPKDRFSAEMPDATLATLKIQPSEPRDSAVYFCASGLPTLAGLSYNEQFFGPGTRLTVL.

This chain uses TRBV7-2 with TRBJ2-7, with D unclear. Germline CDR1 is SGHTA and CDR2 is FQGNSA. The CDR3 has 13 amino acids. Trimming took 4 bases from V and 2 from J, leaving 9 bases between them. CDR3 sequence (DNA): TGTGCCAGCAGCTCAGCAACACCCTACGAGCAGTACTTC. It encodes CASSSATPYEQYF.

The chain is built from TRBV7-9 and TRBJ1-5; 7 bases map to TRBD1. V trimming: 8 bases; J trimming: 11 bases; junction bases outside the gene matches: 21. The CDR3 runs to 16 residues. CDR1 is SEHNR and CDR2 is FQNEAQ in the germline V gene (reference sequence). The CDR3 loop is CASQAEQGQGELSQHF. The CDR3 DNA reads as TGTGCCAGCCAAGCCGAACAGGGGCAGGGTGAGTTGTCCCAGCATTTT.